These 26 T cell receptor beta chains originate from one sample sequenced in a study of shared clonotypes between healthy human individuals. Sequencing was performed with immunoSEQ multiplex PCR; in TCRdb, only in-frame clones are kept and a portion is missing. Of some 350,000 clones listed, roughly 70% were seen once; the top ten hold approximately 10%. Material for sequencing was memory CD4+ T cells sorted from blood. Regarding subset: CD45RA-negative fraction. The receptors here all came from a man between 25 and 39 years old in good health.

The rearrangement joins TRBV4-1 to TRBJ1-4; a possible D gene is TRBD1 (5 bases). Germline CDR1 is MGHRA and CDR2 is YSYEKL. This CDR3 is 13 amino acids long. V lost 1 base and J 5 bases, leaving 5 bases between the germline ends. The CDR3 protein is CASSQGQNEKLFF. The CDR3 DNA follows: TGCGCCAGCAGCCAAGGACAGAATGAAAAACTGTTTTTT.

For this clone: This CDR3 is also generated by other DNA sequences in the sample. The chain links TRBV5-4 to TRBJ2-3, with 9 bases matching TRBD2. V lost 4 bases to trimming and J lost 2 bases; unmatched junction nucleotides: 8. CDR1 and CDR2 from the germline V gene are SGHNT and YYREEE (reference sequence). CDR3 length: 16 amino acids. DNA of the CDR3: TGTGCCAGCAGCGCGGGACTAGCTGGAGCCACAGATACGCAGTATTTT. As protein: CASSAGLAGATDTQYF.

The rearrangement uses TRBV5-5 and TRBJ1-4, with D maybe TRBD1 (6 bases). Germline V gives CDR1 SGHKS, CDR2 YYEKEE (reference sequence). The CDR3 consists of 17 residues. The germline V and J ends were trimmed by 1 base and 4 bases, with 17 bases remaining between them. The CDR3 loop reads CASSLLTAGAGNEKLFF. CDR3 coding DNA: TGTGCCAGCAGCTTGTTGACGGCAGGGGCGGGTAATGAAAAACTGTTTTTT.

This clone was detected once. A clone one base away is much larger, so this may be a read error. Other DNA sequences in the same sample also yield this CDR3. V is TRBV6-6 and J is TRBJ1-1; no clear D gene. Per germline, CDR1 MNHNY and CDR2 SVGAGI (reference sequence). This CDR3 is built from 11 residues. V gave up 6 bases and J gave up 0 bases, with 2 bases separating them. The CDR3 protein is CASRLNTEAFF. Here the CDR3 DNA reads TGTGCCAGCAGGTTGAACACTGAAGCTTTCTTT.

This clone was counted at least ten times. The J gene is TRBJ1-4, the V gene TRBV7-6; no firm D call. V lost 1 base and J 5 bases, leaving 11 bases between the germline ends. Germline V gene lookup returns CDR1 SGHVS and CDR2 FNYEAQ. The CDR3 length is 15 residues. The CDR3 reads CASSLGTRWNEKLFF. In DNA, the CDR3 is TGTGCCAGCAGCTTAGGAACGAGGTGGAATGAAAAACTGTTTTTT.

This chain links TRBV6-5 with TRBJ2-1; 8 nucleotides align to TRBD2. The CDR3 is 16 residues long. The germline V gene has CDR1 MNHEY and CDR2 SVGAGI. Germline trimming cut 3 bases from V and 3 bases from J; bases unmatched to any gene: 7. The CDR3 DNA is TGTGCCAGCAGTTATTATGGGACTAGACGCTACAATGAGCAGTTCTTC. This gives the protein CASSYYGTRRYNEQFF.

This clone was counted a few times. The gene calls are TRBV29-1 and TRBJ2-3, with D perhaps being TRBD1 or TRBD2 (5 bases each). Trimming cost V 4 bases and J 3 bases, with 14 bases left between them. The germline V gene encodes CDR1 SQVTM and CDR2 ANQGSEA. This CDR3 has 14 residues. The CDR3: CSVVGAKGTDTQYF. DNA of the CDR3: TGCAGCGTTGTCGGGGCTAAGGGGACAGATACGCAGTATTTT.

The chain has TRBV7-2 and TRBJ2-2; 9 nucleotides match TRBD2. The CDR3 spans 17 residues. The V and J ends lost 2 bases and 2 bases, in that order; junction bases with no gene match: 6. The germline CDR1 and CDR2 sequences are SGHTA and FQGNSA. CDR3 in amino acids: CASSLSPGTSNTGELFF. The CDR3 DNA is TGTGCCAGCAGCTTAAGTCCCGGGACTAGCAACACCGGGGAGCTGTTTTTT.

In DNA form, the CDR3 reads TGTGCCAGCAGCTTGGACTTGGACTATGGCTACACCTTC. It translates to CASSLDLDYGYTF. V and J are TRBV5-6 and TRBJ1-2; the D is unclear. Germline-derived CDR1 and CDR2 are SGHDT and YYEEEE. Trimming took 0 bases from V and 3 from J, leaving 6 bases between them. CDR3 length: 13 residues. Complete variable domain (other parts from reference TRBV5-6 and TRBJ1-2): DAGVTQSPTHLIKTRGQQVTLRCSPKSGHDTVSWYQQALGQGPQFIFQYYEEEERQRGNFPDRFSGHQFPNYSSELNVNALLLGDSALYLCASSLDLDYGYTFGSGTRLTVV.

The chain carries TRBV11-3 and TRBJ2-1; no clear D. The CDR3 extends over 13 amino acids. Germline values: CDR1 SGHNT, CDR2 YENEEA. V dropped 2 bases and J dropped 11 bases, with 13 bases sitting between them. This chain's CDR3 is CASSLSSGTKQFF. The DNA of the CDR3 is TGTGCCAGCAGCTTAAGCTCAGGAACAAAGCAGTTCTTC.

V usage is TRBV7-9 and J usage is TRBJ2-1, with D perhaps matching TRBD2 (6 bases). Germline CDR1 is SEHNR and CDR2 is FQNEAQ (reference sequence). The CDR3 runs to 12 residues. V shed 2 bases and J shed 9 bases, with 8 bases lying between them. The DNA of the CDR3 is TGTGCCAGCAGCTTATCCGGGGGTGAGCAGTTCTTC. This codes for CASSLSGGEQFF.

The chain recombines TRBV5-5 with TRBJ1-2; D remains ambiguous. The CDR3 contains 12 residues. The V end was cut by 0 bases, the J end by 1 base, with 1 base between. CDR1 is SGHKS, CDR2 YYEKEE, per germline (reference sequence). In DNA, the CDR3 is TGTGCCAGCAGCTTGGATAACTATGGCTACACCTTC. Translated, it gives CASSLDNYGYTF.

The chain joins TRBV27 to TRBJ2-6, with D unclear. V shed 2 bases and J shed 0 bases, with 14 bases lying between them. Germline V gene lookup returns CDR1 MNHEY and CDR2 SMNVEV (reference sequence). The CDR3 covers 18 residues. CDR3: CASSLAAPGFSGANVLTF. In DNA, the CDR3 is TGTGCCAGCAGTTTAGCCGCACCCGGATTCTCTGGGGCCAACGTCCTGACTTTC.

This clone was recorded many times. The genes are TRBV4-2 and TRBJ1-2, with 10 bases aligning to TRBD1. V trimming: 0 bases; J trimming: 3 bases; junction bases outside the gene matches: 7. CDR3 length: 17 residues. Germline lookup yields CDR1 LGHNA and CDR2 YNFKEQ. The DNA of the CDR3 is TGTGCCAGCAGCCAAGATGAGAGACAGGGGGCGCACTATGGCTACACCTTC. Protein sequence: CASSQDERQGAHYGYTF.

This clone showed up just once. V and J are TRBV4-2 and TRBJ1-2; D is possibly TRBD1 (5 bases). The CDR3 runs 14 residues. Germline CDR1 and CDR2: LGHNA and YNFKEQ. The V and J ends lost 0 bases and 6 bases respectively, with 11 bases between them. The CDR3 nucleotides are TGTGCCAGCAGCCAAGATGGTGGGGGGGATGGCTACACCTTC. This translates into CASSQDGGGDGYTF.

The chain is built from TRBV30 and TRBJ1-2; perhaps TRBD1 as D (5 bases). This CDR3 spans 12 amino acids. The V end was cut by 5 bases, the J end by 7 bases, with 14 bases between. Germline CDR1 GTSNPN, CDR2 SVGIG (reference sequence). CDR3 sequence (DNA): TGTGCCTGGGGTACAGGCCCGCTTGGCTACACCTTC. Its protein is CAWGTGPLGYTF.

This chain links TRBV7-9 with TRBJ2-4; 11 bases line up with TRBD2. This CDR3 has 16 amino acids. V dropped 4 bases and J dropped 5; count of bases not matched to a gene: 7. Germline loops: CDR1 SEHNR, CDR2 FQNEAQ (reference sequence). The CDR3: CASSSRLAGIQNIQYF. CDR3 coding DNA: TGTGCCAGCAGCTCGCGACTAGCGGGAATTCAAAACATTCAGTACTTC.

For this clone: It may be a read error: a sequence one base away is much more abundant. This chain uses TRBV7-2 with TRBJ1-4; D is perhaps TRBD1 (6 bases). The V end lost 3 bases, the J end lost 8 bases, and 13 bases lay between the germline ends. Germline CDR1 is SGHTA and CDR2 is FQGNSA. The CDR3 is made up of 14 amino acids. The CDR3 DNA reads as TGTGCCAGCAGCTTGGGACACGCAACCGAAAAACTGTTTTTT. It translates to CASSLGHATEKLFF.

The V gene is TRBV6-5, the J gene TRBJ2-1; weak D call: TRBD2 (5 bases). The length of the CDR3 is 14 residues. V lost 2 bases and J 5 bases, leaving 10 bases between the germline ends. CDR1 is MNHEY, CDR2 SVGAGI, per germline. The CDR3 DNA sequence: TGTGCCAGCAGTTACCGGACTGGAAACAATGAGCAGTTCTTC. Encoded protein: CASSYRTGNNEQFF.

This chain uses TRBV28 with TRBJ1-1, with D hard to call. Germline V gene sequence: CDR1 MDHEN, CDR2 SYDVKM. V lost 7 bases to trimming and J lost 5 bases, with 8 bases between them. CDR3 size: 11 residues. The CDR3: CASIQYTEAFF. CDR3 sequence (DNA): TGTGCCAGCATTCAATATACTGAAGCTTTCTTT.

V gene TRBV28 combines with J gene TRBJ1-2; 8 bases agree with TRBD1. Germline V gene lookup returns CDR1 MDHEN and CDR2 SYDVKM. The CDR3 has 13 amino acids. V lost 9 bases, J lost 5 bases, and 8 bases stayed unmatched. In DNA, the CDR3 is TGTGCCAGTGGCGACAGGGGTAGTTATGGCTACACCTTC. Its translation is CASGDRGSYGYTF.

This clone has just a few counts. The CDR3 region has the DNA TGTGCCAGCAGCAAAGGTCCGAGGGGACTAGCGGGACCCAAAGCCAAAAACATTCAGTACTTC. Protein: CASSKGPRGLAGPKAKNIQYF. The genes are TRBV21-1 and TRBJ2-4; the DNA was not used to check the table's D call, TRBD2. TRBV21-1 is an annotated pseudogene. This CDR3 has 21 amino acids.

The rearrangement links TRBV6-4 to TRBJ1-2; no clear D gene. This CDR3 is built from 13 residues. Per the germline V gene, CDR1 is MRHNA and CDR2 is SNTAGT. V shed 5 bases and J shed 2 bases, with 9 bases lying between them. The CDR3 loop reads CASSQQQNYGYTF. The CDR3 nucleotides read TGTGCCAGCAGTCAACAGCAAAACTATGGCTACACCTTC.

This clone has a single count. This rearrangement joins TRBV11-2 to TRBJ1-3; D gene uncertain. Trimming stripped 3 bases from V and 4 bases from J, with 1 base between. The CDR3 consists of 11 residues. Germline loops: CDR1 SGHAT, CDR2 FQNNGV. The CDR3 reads CASSLGNTIYF. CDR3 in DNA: TGTGCCAGCAGCTTGGGAAACACCATATATTTT.

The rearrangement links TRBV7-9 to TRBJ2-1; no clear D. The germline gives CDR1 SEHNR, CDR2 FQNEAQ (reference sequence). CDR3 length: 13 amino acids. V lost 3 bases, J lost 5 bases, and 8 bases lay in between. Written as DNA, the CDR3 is TGTGCCAGCAGCTTCTACTGGAACAATGAGCAGTTCTTC. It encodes CASSFYWNNEQFF.

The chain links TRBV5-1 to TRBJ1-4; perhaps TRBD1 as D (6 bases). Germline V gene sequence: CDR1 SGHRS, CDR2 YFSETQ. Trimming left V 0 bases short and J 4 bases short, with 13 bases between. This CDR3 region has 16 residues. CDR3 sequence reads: CASSLDYQGINEKLFF. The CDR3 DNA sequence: TGCGCCAGCAGCTTGGATTACCAGGGGATTAATGAAAAACTGTTTTTT. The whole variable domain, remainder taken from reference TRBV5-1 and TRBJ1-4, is KAGVTQTPRYLIKTRGQQVTLSCSPISGHRSVSWYQQTPGQGLQFLFEYFSETQRNKGNFPGRFSGRQFSNSRSEMNVSTLELGDSALYLCASSLDYQGINEKLFFGSGTQLSVL.